Listed below are T cell receptor beta chains from one sample, sequenced in a study of long-term antiretroviral therapy in people with HIV. Method: immunoSEQ multiplex PCR; TCRdb's copy keeps in-frame clones and lacks some. This sample carries some 20,000 clones, just under 80% of them seen once, and the ten largest clones take roughly 8%. The source was unsorted PBMCs, collected at the start of antiretroviral therapy, before treatment. These receptors came from a woman in her 40s with HIV. The CDR3 runs from the conserved cysteine through the conserved F or W. The D gene is left open where the match is weak. Not all rows give a size; the values are once, few, many and, for expanded clones, a class.

CDR3aa | CDR3nt | j_gene | v_gene | abundance | d_gene | len
CASSATTDGREGYTF | TGTGCCAGCAGTGCAACTACGGACGGGAGGGAAGGCTACACCTTC | TRBJ1-2 | TRBV2 | few | NA | 15
CASTWGGSYNEQFF | TGTGCCAGCACTTGGGGTGGCTCCTACAATGAGCAGTTCTTC | TRBJ2-1 | TRBV6-6 | NA | NA | 14
CASSVMSGGTEAFF | TGTGCCAGCAGCGTAATGTCGGGGGGCACTGAAGCTTTCTTT | TRBJ1-1 | TRBV28 | NA | NA | 14
CASSYTRRTEAFF | TGTGCCAGCAGCTACACCCGGAGAACTGAAGCTTTCTTT | TRBJ1-1 | TRBV27 | NA | NA | 13
CASSLRRLARETQYF | TGTGCCAGCAGTTTACGCCGACTAGCCAGGGAGACCCAGTACTTC | TRBJ2-5 | TRBV28 | NA | TRBD2 | 15
CASSQESGWWGREQFF | TGCGCCAGCAGCCAAGAGAGCGGGTGGTGGGGGCGCGAGCAGTTCTTC | TRBJ2-1 | TRBV4-3 | NA | NA | 16
CASSQALQGNTIYF | TGCGCCAGCAGCCAAGCACTACAGGGAAACACCATATATTTT | TRBJ1-3 | TRBV4-3 | NA | NA | 14
CASSPSPPGVEQYF | TGCGCCAGCAGCCCGTCCCCACCAGGGGTCGAGCAGTACTTC | TRBJ2-7 | TRBV5-1 | NA | NA | 14
CASSQEWSGGHQETQYF | TGTGCCAGCAGCCAAGAATGGAGCGGGGGCCACCAAGAGACCCAGTACTTC | TRBJ2-5 | TRBV4-2 | NA | TRBD2 | 17
CASSRSGQGDQPQHF | TGTGCCAGCTCCCGCTCGGGACAGGGGGATCAGCCCCAGCATTTT | TRBJ1-5 | TRBV18 | few | TRBD1 | 15
CASSHRGGHEQYF | TGCGCCAGCAGCCACAGGGGAGGCCACGAGCAGTACTTC | TRBJ2-7 | TRBV4-3 | NA | NA | 13
CASSTAARTAYGYTF | TGTGCCAGCAGCACCGCAGCCAGGACAGCATATGGCTACACCTTC | TRBJ1-2 | TRBV7-8 | NA | NA | 15
CASSWTGLETQYF | TGTGCCAGCAGCTGGACGGGGTTGGAGACCCAGTACTTC | TRBJ2-5 | TRBV7-2 | NA | NA | 13
CASSRGGATDTQYF | TGTGCCAGCAGCCGCGGGGGGGCCACAGATACGCAGTATTTT | TRBJ2-3 | TRBV7-3 | NA | TRBD2 | 14
CASSFGTGGRVNTEAFF | TGTGCCAGCAGTTTCGGGACAGGGGGTAGGGTGAACACTGAAGCTTTCTTT | TRBJ1-1 | TRBV27 | NA | TRBD1 | 17
CSARVPAEAFF | TGCAGTGCTAGGGTTCCGGCTGAAGCTTTCTTT | TRBJ1-1 | TRBV20-1 | NA | NA | 11
CASTSGVSYEQYF | TGTGCCAGCACATCAGGGGTTTCGTACGAGCAGTACTTC | TRBJ2-7 | TRBV6-1 | NA | NA | 13
CASRAGLSYEQYF | TGTGCCAGCAGAGCCGGTCTCTCCTACGAGCAGTACTTC | TRBJ2-7 | TRBV5-4 | NA | NA | 13
CAWSVRLGGAGELFF | TGTGCCTGGAGTGTACGTCTGGGGGGAGCCGGGGAGCTGTTTTTT | TRBJ2-2 | TRBV30 | NA | NA | 15
CASQGADTEAFF | TGTGCCAGCCAGGGGGCTGACACTGAAGCTTTCTTT | TRBJ1-1 | TRBV19 | few | TRBD1 | 12
CAWTQAGTGAEKLFF | TGTGCCTGGACCCAGGCCGGGACAGGGGCTGAAAAACTGTTTTTT | TRBJ1-4 | TRBV30 | NA | TRBD1 | 15
CASSLGLGPSYEQYF | TGCGCCAGCAGCTTGGGGTTAGGCCCCTCCTACGAGCAGTACTTC | TRBJ2-7 | TRBV5-1 | NA | NA | 15
CASSSRMGYEQFF | TGTGCCAGCAGCTCCCGAATGGGCTATGAGCAGTTCTTC | TRBJ2-1 | TRBV11-3 | NA | NA | 13
CASSLRTSGVTDTQYF | TGTGCCAGCAGTTTAAGGACTAGCGGGGTTACAGATACGCAGTATTTT | TRBJ2-3 | TRBV27 | NA | TRBD2 | 16